This TCR beta chain was documented in a study of T-cell memory formation after mild COVID-19. About the study: Clusters were largely donor specific.

Between the trimmed V and J ends, which lost 1 base and 8 bases, there was a span of 6 bases. The germline V gene encodes CDR1 SNHLY and CDR2 FYNNEI. This CDR3 contains 13 residues. TCRdb re-derived calls from the 5' RACE reads in MiXCR, one entry per CDR3 protein. The sample holds fewer than 550,000 distinct CDR3 sequences; roughly 20% are singletons and the top ten take 8.4%. As for this clonotype: Its antigen remains unknown.

Study findings and constraints: Some clones that responded turned up in pre-infection memory, which suggests that cross-reactive memory joined in.

The sample comprised PBMCs or a T cell subset sorted from them (not recorded which). The source of this sequence is an adult woman who had mild COVID-19 (a few samples of this study predate the infection). Cell type and time point are not known. The chain couples TRBV2 to TRBJ1-6; possibly TRBD1 for D (5 bases). In DNA form, the CDR3 reads TGTGCCAGCAGTGAAGTGGGGGATTCACCCCTCCACTTT. Translating gives CASSEVGDSPLHF.